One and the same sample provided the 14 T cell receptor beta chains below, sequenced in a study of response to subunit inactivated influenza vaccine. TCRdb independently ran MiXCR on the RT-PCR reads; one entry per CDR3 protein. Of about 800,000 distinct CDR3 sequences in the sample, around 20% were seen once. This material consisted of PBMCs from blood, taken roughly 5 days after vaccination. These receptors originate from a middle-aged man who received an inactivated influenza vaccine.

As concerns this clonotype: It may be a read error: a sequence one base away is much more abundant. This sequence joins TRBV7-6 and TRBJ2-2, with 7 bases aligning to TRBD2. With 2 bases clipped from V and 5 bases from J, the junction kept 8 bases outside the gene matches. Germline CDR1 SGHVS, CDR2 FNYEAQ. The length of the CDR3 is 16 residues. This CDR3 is CASSLLGLTGTGELFF. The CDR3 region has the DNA TGTGCCAGCAGCTTACTGGGACTAACGGGGACCGGGGAGCTGTTTTTT.

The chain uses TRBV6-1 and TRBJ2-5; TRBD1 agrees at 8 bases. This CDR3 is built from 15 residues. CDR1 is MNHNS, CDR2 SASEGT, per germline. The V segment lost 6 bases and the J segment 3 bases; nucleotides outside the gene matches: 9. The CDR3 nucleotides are TGTGCCAGCAGCCGTGACAGGGGCATAGAAGAGACCCAGTACTTC. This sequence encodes CASSRDRGIEETQYF.

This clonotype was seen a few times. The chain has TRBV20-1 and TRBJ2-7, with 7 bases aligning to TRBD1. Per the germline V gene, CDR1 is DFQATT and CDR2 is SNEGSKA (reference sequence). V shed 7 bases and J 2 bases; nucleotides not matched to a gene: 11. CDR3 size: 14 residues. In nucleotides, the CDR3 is TGCAGTGTCCTCGCCGGCCAGGGGGCCTACGAGCAGTACTTC. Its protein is CSVLAGQGAYEQYF.

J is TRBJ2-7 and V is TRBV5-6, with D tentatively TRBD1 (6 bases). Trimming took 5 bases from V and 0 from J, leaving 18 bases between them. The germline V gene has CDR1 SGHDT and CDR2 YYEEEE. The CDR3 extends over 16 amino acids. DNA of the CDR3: TGTGCCAGCAGTCATAGGACAGCACTCAGCTCCTACGAGCAGTACTTC. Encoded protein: CASSHRTALSSYEQYF.

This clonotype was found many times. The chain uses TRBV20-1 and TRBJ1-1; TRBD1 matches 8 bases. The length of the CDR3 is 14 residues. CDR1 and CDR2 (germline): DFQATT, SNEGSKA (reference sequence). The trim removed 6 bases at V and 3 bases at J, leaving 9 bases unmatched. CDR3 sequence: CSAPLQGAYTEAFF. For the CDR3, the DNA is TGCAGTGCACCCCTTCAGGGGGCATACACTGAAGCTTTCTTT.

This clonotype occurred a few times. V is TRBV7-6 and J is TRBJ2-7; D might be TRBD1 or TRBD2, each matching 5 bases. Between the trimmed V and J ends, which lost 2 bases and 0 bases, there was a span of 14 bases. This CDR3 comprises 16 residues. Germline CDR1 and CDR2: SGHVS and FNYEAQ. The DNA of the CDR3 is TGTGCCAGCAGCTTACAGGGCGCAGGGAGCTCCTACGAGCAGTACTTC. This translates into CASSLQGAGSSYEQYF.

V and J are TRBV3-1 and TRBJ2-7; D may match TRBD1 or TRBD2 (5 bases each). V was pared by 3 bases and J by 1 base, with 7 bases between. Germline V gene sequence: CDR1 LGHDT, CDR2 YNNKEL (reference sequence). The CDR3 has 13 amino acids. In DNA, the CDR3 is TGTGCCAGCAGCCACAGGGAGTCCTACGAGCAGTACTTC. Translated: CASSHRESYEQYF.

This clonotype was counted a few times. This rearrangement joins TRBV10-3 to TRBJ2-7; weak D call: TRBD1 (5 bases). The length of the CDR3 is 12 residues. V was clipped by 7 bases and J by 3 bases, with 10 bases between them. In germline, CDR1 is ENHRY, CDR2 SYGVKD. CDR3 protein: CAITDTGYEQYF. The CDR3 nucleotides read TGTGCCATCACTGATACAGGCTACGAGCAGTACTTC.

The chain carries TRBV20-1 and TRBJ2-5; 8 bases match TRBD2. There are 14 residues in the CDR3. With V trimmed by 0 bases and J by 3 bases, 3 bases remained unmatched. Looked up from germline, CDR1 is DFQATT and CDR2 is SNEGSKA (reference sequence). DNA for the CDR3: TGCAGTGCTAGAGAAGCGGGAGCAAAAGAGACCCAGTACTTC. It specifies CSAREAGAKETQYF.

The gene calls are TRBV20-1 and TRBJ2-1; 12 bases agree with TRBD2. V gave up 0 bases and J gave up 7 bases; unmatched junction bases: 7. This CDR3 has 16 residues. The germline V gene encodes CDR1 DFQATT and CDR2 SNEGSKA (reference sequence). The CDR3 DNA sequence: TGCAGTGCTAGAGAGACGGCTAGCGGGAGGGGGAATGAGCAGTTCTTC. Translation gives CSARETASGRGNEQFF.

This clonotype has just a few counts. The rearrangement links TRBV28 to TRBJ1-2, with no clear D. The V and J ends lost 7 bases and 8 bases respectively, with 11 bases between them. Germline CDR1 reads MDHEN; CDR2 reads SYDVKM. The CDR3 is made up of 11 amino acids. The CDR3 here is CASTSRQGYTF. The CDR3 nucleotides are TGTGCCAGCACCTCAAGGCAAGGCTACACCTTC.

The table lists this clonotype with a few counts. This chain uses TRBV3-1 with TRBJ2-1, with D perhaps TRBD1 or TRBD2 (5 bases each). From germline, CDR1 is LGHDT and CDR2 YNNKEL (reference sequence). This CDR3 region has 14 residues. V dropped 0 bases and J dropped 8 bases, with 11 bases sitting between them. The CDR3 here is CASSQDGGTYEQFF. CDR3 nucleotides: TGTGCCAGCAGCCAAGATGGGGGTACTTATGAGCAGTTCTTC.

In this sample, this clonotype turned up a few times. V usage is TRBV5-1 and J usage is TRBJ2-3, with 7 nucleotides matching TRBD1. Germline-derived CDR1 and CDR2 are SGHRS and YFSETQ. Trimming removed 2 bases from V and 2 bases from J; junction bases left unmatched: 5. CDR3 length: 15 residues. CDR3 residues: CASSFLGTVTDTQYF. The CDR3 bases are TGCGCCAGCAGCTTTCTCGGGACAGTCACAGATACGCAGTATTTT.

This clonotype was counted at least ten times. The CDR3 bases are TGCAGTGCGGAGTCGACAGGAAACTCCTACGAGCAGTACTTC. Translating gives CSAESTGNSYEQYF. The chain links TRBV20-1 to TRBJ2-7; TRBD1 is a possible D gene (6 bases). CDR3 length: 14 amino acids. The V and J ends lost 6 bases and 0 bases respectively, with 15 bases between them. Germline V gives CDR1 DFQATT, CDR2 SNEGSKA (reference sequence).